This entry lists 25 T cell receptor beta chains sequenced from one sample in a study of beta chain features in type 1 diabetes. Of the isolated RNA, all was reverse transcribed, and so the sequenced material was expressed TCRB transcripts. TCRdb's table, derived via immunoSEQ multiplex PCR, lists solely in-frame clones and lacks some. Of 310,000 or so clones listed, about 10% are singletons. Sequencing was carried out using naive CD4+ T cells from blood. These receptors originate from a woman in her 30s in good health.

This clone was seen more than once but under ten times. This chain connects TRBV4-3 to TRBJ2-6; D is perhaps TRBD1 (6 bases). This CDR3 has 22 amino acids. Germline V lookup: CDR1 LGHNA, CDR2 YSLEER. V lost 0 bases and J lost 1, with 25 bases in between. The chain's CDR3 is CASSQEPRDIFFVRSGANVLTF. The CDR3 coding sequence is TGCGCCAGCAGCCAAGAACCACGGGACATCTTCTTCGTGCGGTCTGGGGCCAACGTCCTGACTTTC.

The chain uses TRBV7-3 and TRBJ2-3, with 8 bases aligning to TRBD2. J was trimmed by 4 bases and V by 5 bases; bases with no gene match: 5. Germline V CDR1 and CDR2: SGHTA, FQGTGA. The length of the CDR3 is 14 residues. The CDR3: CASSPSGGADTQYF. The CDR3 region has the DNA TGTGCCAGCAGCCCAAGCGGGGGCGCAGATACGCAGTATTTT.

This clone was counted a few times. This sequence joins TRBV27 and TRBJ1-1; D is unclear. Trimming left V 5 bases short and J 0 bases short, with 13 bases between. The CDR3 loop spans 15 amino acids. Germline lookup yields CDR1 MNHEY and CDR2 SMNVEV (reference sequence). DNA of the CDR3: TGTGCCAGCAGTCGTTCATCCCCTATGAACACTGAAGCTTTCTTT. This translates into CASSRSSPMNTEAFF.

Only a few counts were recorded for this clone. The J gene is TRBJ2-7, the V gene TRBV14; perhaps TRBD1 as D (5 bases). Deletions cut 2 bases from V and 3 bases from J, with 11 bases between. Germline V CDR1 and CDR2: SGHDN, FVKESK. CDR3 length equals 14 residues. The CDR3 DNA reads TGTGCCAGCAGCCAAATACAGGCGAACTACGAGCAGTACTTC. This gives the protein CASSQIQANYEQYF. The variable domain in full, completed from reference TRBV14 and TRBJ2-7, reads EAGVTQFPSHSVIEKGQTVTLRCDPISGHDNLYWYRRVMGKEIKFLLHFVKESKQDESGMPNNRFLAERTGGTYSTLKVQPAELEDSGVYFCASSQIQANYEQYFGPGTRLTVT.

V and J are TRBV28 and TRBJ2-5; 12 bases align to TRBD1. Germline V gene lookup returns CDR1 MDHEN and CDR2 SYDVKM. This CDR3 region has 14 residues. Trimming took 6 bases from V and 6 from J; bases not matched to a gene: 5. The CDR3 protein is CASSGTGGVKTQYF. The DNA of the CDR3 is TGTGCCAGCAGCGGGACAGGGGGCGTGAAGACCCAGTACTTC.

The chain joins TRBV29-1 to TRBJ2-1; 10 bases agree with TRBD1. With 5 bases clipped from V and 4 bases from J, the junction kept 2 bases outside the gene matches. Germline V lookup: CDR1 SQVTM, CDR2 ANQGSEA. The CDR3 runs to 13 residues. CDR3: CSVWDRGYNEQFF. The CDR3 nucleotides read TGCAGCGTTTGGGACAGGGGTTACAATGAGCAGTTCTTC.

The sample holds a few counts of this clone. The CDR3 DNA sequence: TGTGCCAGCAGCCCTCACGGGTGGACAGGGATCTACGAGCAGTACTTC. The encoded protein is CASSPHGWTGIYEQYF. The J gene is TRBJ2-7, the V gene TRBV7-9; 8 nucleotides align to TRBD1. CDR1 SEHNR and CDR2 FQNEAQ come from the germline V gene (reference sequence). V was pared by 5 bases and J by 3 bases, with 12 bases of the junction left unmatched. The length of the CDR3 is 16 residues.

This clone occurred a few times. The genes are TRBV28 and TRBJ2-1, with a tentative D call TRBD2 (6 bases). CDR1 and CDR2 from the germline V gene are MDHEN and SYDVKM. The CDR3 consists of 15 residues. V lost 1 base and J lost 3, with 10 bases in between. The CDR3 is CASSLFSGYYNEQFF. CDR3 nucleotide sequence: TGTGCCAGCAGTTTATTTAGCGGCTACTACAATGAGCAGTTCTTC.

This clone was detected a few times. The DNA of the CDR3 is TGTGCCAGCAGTATCACTGAGACCCAGTACTTC. Its translation: CASSITETQYF. The chain is built from TRBV7-9 and TRBJ2-5; no clear D. The CDR3 covers 11 residues. Trimming took off 6 bases at V and 5 bases at J, with 7 bases between the two ends. Looked up from germline, CDR1 is SEHNR and CDR2 is FQNEAQ (reference sequence).

This clone appeared a few times. V is TRBV15 and J is TRBJ2-7, with no clear D. Germline assignment: CDR1 LNHNV and CDR2 YYDKDF (reference sequence). The ends were cut back, 4 bases at V and 0 bases at J, with 7 bases in the middle. This CDR3 is built from 13 residues. Here the CDR3 reads CATSKQSSYEQYF. The CDR3 region has the DNA TGTGCCACCAGCAAACAGAGCTCCTACGAGCAGTACTTC.

The rearrangement uses TRBV9 and TRBJ2-7, with TRBD2 matching 11 bases. After removal of 1 base from V and 5 bases from J, the junction contained 5 bases not matched to a gene. The germline V gene encodes CDR1 SGDLS and CDR2 YYNGEE. The CDR3 runs 15 residues. The CDR3 coding sequence is TGTGCCAGCAGCGTAACTAGCGGGAGCTTTCACGAGCAGTACTTC. This translates into CASSVTSGSFHEQYF.

The chain links TRBV18 to TRBJ1-5, with 7 bases fitting TRBD1. This CDR3 spans 16 amino acids. Germline CDR1 reads KGHSH; CDR2 reads LQKENI. Trimming at V came to 2 bases and at J to 6 bases, leaving 10 bases not matched to a gene. The DNA for the CDR3 is TGTGCCAGCTCACCATTTGACAGGGATTATGGTCAGCCCCAGCATTTT. This translates into CASSPFDRDYGQPQHF. The full variable domain, rest sourced from reference TRBV18 and TRBJ1-5, is NAGVMQNPRHLVRRRGQEARLRCSPMKGHSHVYWYRQLPEEGLKFMVYLQKENIIDESGMPKERFSAEFPKEGPSILRIQQVVRGDSAAYFCASSPFDRDYGQPQHFGDGTRLSIL.

The chain recombines TRBV9 with TRBJ2-7, with D possibly TRBD1 on 7 matching bases. This CDR3 has 15 amino acids. Trimming stripped 0 bases from V and 3 bases from J, with 13 bases between. In germline, CDR1 is SGDLS, CDR2 YYNGEE. CDR3 coding DNA: TGTGCCAGCAGCGTAGAGCCAGGGGGGCTCTACGAGCAGTACTTC. Translation: CASSVEPGGLYEQYF. Looking up the rest from reference TRBV9 and TRBJ2-7 gives the full variable domain: DSGVTQTPKHLITATGQRVTLRCSPRSGDLSVYWYQQSLDQGLQFLIQYYNGEERAKGNILERFSAQQFPDLHSELNLSSLELGDSALYFCASSVEPGGLYEQYFGPGTRLTVT.

Only a few counts were recorded for this clone. The chain combines TRBV10-3 with TRBJ2-7, with D hard to call. Per germline, CDR1 ENHRY and CDR2 SYGVKD. The CDR3 sequence is 11 residues long. The ends were cut back, 2 bases at V and 4 bases at J, with 3 bases in the middle. The CDR3 spells CAISEVYEQYF. The CDR3 coding sequence is TGTGCCATCAGTGAGGTATACGAGCAGTACTTC.

This clone was found a few times. V is TRBV7-2 and J is TRBJ2-5; D remains ambiguous. CDR1 SGHTA and CDR2 FQGNSA come from the germline V gene. V was cut by 2 bases and J by 1 base, with 8 bases left in between. The CDR3 extends over 14 amino acids. CDR3 coding DNA: TGTGCCAGCAGCTTATCTGGGCTCCAAGAGACCCAGTACTTC. This sequence encodes CASSLSGLQETQYF.

The chain employs TRBV5-4 and TRBJ2-5; 7 bases fit TRBD1. The germline CDR1 and CDR2 sequences are SGHNT and YYREEE (reference sequence). Trimming removed 6 bases from V and 2 bases from J; junction bases left unmatched: 10. The CDR3 has 15 residues. The CDR3 coding sequence is TGTGCCAGCAAGATCGACCGGGACAGACAAGAGACCCAGTACTTC. Translated, it gives CASKIDRDRQETQYF.

In its sample, this clone was seen many times. This chain links TRBV29-1 with TRBJ2-1; the D gene is possibly TRBD2 (6 bases). Trimming removed 4 bases at V and 6 bases at J, with 13 bases between. Germline CDR1 is SQVTM and CDR2 is ANQGSEA. This CDR3 has 13 residues. The CDR3 is CSVGRVQVNEQFF. In DNA, the CDR3 is TGCAGCGTTGGGAGGGTACAGGTCAATGAGCAGTTCTTC.

The V call is TRBV7-2, the J call TRBJ1-2, with TRBD1 matching 8 bases. V lost 4 bases and J lost 4; bases outside the gene matches: 8. Looked up from germline, CDR1 is SGHTA and CDR2 is FQGNSA. The CDR3 extends over 15 amino acids. The CDR3 region is CASSSQGAPSYGYTF. For the CDR3, the DNA is TGTGCCAGCAGCTCTCAGGGGGCGCCGAGCTATGGCTACACCTTC.

The chain couples TRBV28 to TRBJ1-5; TRBD1 matches at 7 bases. Losses at the gene ends were 6 bases for V and 9 bases for J; bases not matched to a gene: 8. The CDR3 is 13 residues long. CDR1 is MDHEN, CDR2 SYDVKM, per germline. The chain's CDR3 is CASRGQGGRPQHF. Here the CDR3 DNA reads TGTGCCAGCAGAGGGCAGGGGGGTAGGCCCCAGCATTTT.

The chain carries TRBV18 and TRBJ2-3; 7 bases line up with TRBD1. V lost 1 base, J lost 2 bases, and 0 bases stayed unmatched. The CDR3 sequence is 14 residues long. Germline-derived CDR1 and CDR2 are KGHSH and LQKENI. CDR3 region: CASSPQGATDTQYF. The CDR3 region has the DNA TGTGCCAGCTCACCACAGGGGGCCACAGATACGCAGTATTTT.

This clone was observed a handful of times. The chain recombines TRBV7-2 with TRBJ1-4; 9 bases map to TRBD1. CDR3 length equals 16 residues. Germline CDR1 SGHTA, CDR2 FQGNSA. Unmatched junction bases numbered 12, after V lost 6 bases and J lost 7 bases. CDR3 bases: TGTGCCAGCAGACCCCCGTCCGGGACAGGGAGTGAAAAACTGTTTTTT. This gives the protein CASRPPSGTGSEKLFF.

This clone was seen more than once but under ten times. The chain is built from TRBV25-1 and TRBJ2-5; D is possibly TRBD2 (6 bases). V lost 2 bases and J lost 2, with 12 bases in between. From germline, CDR1 is MGHDK and CDR2 SYGVNS. The CDR3 runs to 15 residues. CDR3 sequence: CASSEGGLKQETQYF. In nucleotides, the CDR3 is TGTGCCAGCAGTGAAGGGGGACTTAAGCAAGAGACCCAGTACTTC. Together with reference TRBV25-1 and TRBJ2-5, the CDR3 gives the full variable domain: EADIYQTPRYLVIGTGKKITLECSQTMGHDKMYWYQQDPGMELHLIHYSYGVNSTEKGDLSSESTVSRIRTEHFPLTLESARPSHTSQYLCASSEGGLKQETQYFGPGTRLLVL.

This clone showed up just a few times. V is TRBV7-6 and J is TRBJ2-2; no firm D call. Germline V gene data show CDR1 as SGHVS and CDR2 as FNYEAQ. The CDR3 is 14 amino acids. V lost 1 base and J lost 1, with 4 bases in between. The CDR3 region has the DNA TGTGCCAGCAGCTTAGTATTGAACACCGGGGAGCTGTTTTTT. This encodes CASSLVLNTGELFF.

The V call is TRBV5-1, the J call TRBJ1-1; D is perhaps TRBD1 (6 bases). Trimming shortened V by 0 bases and J by 1 base, and 7 bases separated the two germline ends. The CDR3 has 14 amino acids. The V gene's germline CDR1 is SGHRS and CDR2 YFSETQ. The CDR3 DNA reads as TGCGCCAGCAGCTTGGGACAGGAGAACACTGAAGCTTTCTTT. This gives the protein CASSLGQENTEAFF.

This clone was seen a few times. This sequence joins TRBV7-2 and TRBJ1-2; perhaps TRBD1 as D (5 bases). CDR3 length: 12 amino acids. CDR1 and CDR2 (germline): SGHTA, FQGNSA. Trimming cost V 1 base and J 9 bases, with 9 bases left between them. The CDR3 loop is CASSLGGRSYTF. CDR3 nucleotide sequence: TGTGCCAGCAGCTTAGGGGGCAGGAGCTACACCTTC.